A selection of T cell receptor beta chains follows, all from one sample in a study of blood T cell repertoires in COVID-19. This table comes from immunoSEQ multiplex PCR, and its TCRdb copy is limited to in-frame clones, with some not included. The sample contains about 63,000 clones, about 92% of which appear only once. The specimen was peripheral blood. The receptors come from a man aged 50 or older with active COVID-19. The CDR3 runs from the conserved cysteine through the conserved F or W. The D gene is left open where the match is weak. Clone size, where shown, is once, few, many, or a class for clones that have expanded.

d_call: TRBD1; clone_size: .; v_call: TRBV3-1/TRBV3-2; j_call: TRBJ2-1; cdr3_nt: TGTGCCAGCAGCCACCCCGGGACAGGGGGCTTTGAGCAGTTCTTC; cdr3_aa: CASSHPGTGGFEQFF
d_call: TRBD1; clone_size: once; v_call: TRBV19; j_call: TRBJ1-6; cdr3_nt: TGTGCCAGTACCGAGCTAGGGACAGGAGCGGATAATTCACCCCTCCACTTT; cdr3_aa: CASTELGTGADNSPLHF
d_call: TRBD2; clone_size: once; v_call: TRBV2; j_call: TRBJ2-7; cdr3_nt: TGTGCCAGCAGTGATTTGGTGTGGGCGGGAGATTACGAGCAGTACTTC; cdr3_aa: CASSDLVWAGDYEQYF
d_call: TRBD2; clone_size: .; v_call: TRBV5-5; j_call: TRBJ2-1; cdr3_nt: TGTGCCAGCAGCTTGGAAGCAGCGGGGGGGCCCTCCTACAATGAGCAGTTCTTC; cdr3_aa: CASSLEAAGGPSYNEQFF
d_call: TRBD1; clone_size: .; v_call: TRBV11-2; j_call: TRBJ2-7; cdr3_nt: TGTGCCAGCAGCTATGGGACAGGGAGCACCTACGAGCAGTACTTC; cdr3_aa: CASSYGTGSTYEQYF
d_call: .; clone_size: .; v_call: TRBV28; j_call: TRBJ1-4; cdr3_nt: TGTGCCAGCAGTTCAGGGCGCCGATCTAATGAAAAACTGTTTTTT; cdr3_aa: CASSSGRRSNEKLFF
d_call: .; clone_size: .; v_call: TRBV15; j_call: TRBJ2-1; cdr3_nt: TGTGCCACCAGCAGAGAGCAGGAGGGTGAGCAGTTCTTC; cdr3_aa: CATSREQEGEQFF
d_call: TRBD2; clone_size: .; v_call: TRBV5-8; j_call: TRBJ2-1; cdr3_nt: TGTGCCAGCAGCCTAGGACTAGCGGGGGGTGACAATGAGCAGTTCTTC; cdr3_aa: CASSLGLAGGDNEQFF
d_call: TRBD2; clone_size: .; v_call: TRBV2; j_call: TRBJ2-5; cdr3_nt: TGTGCCAGCAGAGCCGGGGTAGCGGGGGGTCAAGAGACCCAGTACTTC; cdr3_aa: CASRAGVAGGQETQYF
d_call: TRBD1; clone_size: .; v_call: TRBV20-1; j_call: TRBJ1-2; cdr3_nt: TGCAGTGCTACCTCGGGACAGGATTACACCTTC; cdr3_aa: CSATSGQDYTF
d_call: .; clone_size: .; v_call: TRBV6-5; j_call: TRBJ2-2; cdr3_nt: TGTGCCAGCAGTTACTCTCCTGAGCCTACCGGGGAGCTGTTTTTT; cdr3_aa: CASSYSPEPTGELFF
d_call: .; clone_size: .; v_call: TRBV6-2/TRBV6-3; j_call: TRBJ2-7; cdr3_nt: TGTGCCAGCAGTTACTCCACAACCCCCTACGAGCAGTACTTC; cdr3_aa: CASSYSTTPYEQYF
d_call: TRBD2; clone_size: .; v_call: TRBV19; j_call: TRBJ2-5; cdr3_nt: TGTGCCAGTAGTATTGGAATGTTAGCGGGAGAAGCGGAGACCCAGTACTTC; cdr3_aa: CASSIGMLAGEAETQYF
d_call: .; clone_size: .; v_call: TRBV5-1; j_call: TRBJ2-3; cdr3_nt: TGCGCCAGCAGCTTGGACGGGACTCCAGGCACAGATACGCAGTATTTT; cdr3_aa: CASSLDGTPGTDTQYF
d_call: .; clone_size: .; v_call: TRBV3-1/TRBV3-2; j_call: TRBJ1-2; cdr3_nt: TGTGCCAGCAGCCAAGGGCGGGGCAGCCATGGCTACACCTTC; cdr3_aa: CASSQGRGSHGYTF
d_call: TRBD1; clone_size: .; v_call: TRBV5-5; j_call: TRBJ1-1; cdr3_nt: TGTGCCAGCAGCTTCTCTAGACAGGGGGACACTGAAGCTTTCTTT; cdr3_aa: CASSFSRQGDTEAFF
d_call: .; clone_size: .; v_call: TRBV30; j_call: TRBJ1-5; cdr3_nt: TGTGCCTGGAGTGTCCTTCGGAGTCAGCCCCAGCATTTT; cdr3_aa: CAWSVLRSQPQHF
d_call: .; clone_size: .; v_call: TRBV28; j_call: TRBJ2-2; cdr3_nt: TGTGCCAGCAGTCTCCCGACAGCGAACACCGGGGAGCTGTTTTTT; cdr3_aa: CASSLPTANTGELFF
d_call: .; clone_size: .; v_call: TRBV4-2; j_call: TRBJ1-1; cdr3_nt: TGTGCCAGCAGCCAAGCGCAGGCAATAGGGAACACTGAAGCTTTCTTT; cdr3_aa: CASSQAQAIGNTEAFF
d_call: .; clone_size: .; v_call: TRBV29-1; j_call: TRBJ2-5; cdr3_nt: TGCAGCGTTGGGCCTTTGGGGGCCGGGGAGACCCAGTACTTC; cdr3_aa: CSVGPLGAGETQYF
d_call: .; clone_size: .; v_call: TRBV19; j_call: TRBJ1-1; cdr3_nt: TGTGCCAGTAGTACCACGGGGGGCAGAAACACTGAAGCTTTCTTT; cdr3_aa: CASSTTGGRNTEAFF
d_call: .; clone_size: .; v_call: TRBV28; j_call: TRBJ1-2; cdr3_nt: TGTGCCAGCAGTCCACAGTTCTATGGCTACACCTTC; cdr3_aa: CASSPQFYGYTF
d_call: .; clone_size: .; v_call: TRBV28; j_call: TRBJ1-1; cdr3_nt: TGTGCCAGCAGTTTAGCAGCTGAAGCTTTCTTT; cdr3_aa: CASSLAAEAFF
d_call: .; clone_size: .; v_call: TRBV4-2; j_call: TRBJ2-2; cdr3_nt: TGTGCCAGCAGCCAAGAAATAGGGGGAAACACCGGGGAGCTGTTTTTT; cdr3_aa: CASSQEIGGNTGELFF
d_call: TRBD2; clone_size: .; v_call: TRBV19; j_call: TRBJ2-5; cdr3_nt: TGTGCCAGTAGTATAACTAGCGGACAAGAGACCCAGTACTTC; cdr3_aa: CASSITSGQETQYF
d_call: .; clone_size: .; v_call: TRBV12-3/TRBV12-4; j_call: TRBJ2-1; cdr3_nt: TGTGCCAGCAGGCTACTAGTCGGTGAGCAGTTCTTC; cdr3_aa: CASRLLVGEQFF
d_call: .; clone_size: once; v_call: TRBV5-1; j_call: TRBJ2-1; cdr3_nt: TGCGCCAGCAGCTTGCAGGACTACAATGAGCAGTTCTTC; cdr3_aa: CASSLQDYNEQFF
d_call: TRBD1; clone_size: .; v_call: TRBV5-1; j_call: TRBJ1-1; cdr3_nt: TGCGCCAGCAGCCAGGGGGGTCGAGGGTTGAACACTGAAGCTTTCTTT; cdr3_aa: CASSQGGRGLNTEAFF
d_call: TRBD1; clone_size: .; v_call: TRBV7-8; j_call: TRBJ1-1; cdr3_nt: TGTGCCAGCAGCTTAGGACAGGGAATTGGTGAAGCTTTCTTT; cdr3_aa: CASSLGQGIGEAFF
d_call: .; clone_size: .; v_call: TRBV5-1; j_call: TRBJ2-2; cdr3_nt: TGCGCCAGCAGCTTGGCAGCGCGCACCGGGGAGCTGTTTTTT; cdr3_aa: CASSLAARTGELFF
d_call: TRBD1; clone_size: .; v_call: TRBV28; j_call: TRBJ1-1; cdr3_nt: TGTGCCAGCAGTTTTCAAGGGACAGGGGGCACTGAAGCTTTCTTT; cdr3_aa: CASSFQGTGGTEAFF
d_call: .; clone_size: once; v_call: TRBV11-3; j_call: TRBJ1-1; cdr3_nt: TGTGCCAGCAGCCCGTACTTTAGCGGGATGAACACTGAAGCTTTCTTT; cdr3_aa: CASSPYFSGMNTEAFF
d_call: .; clone_size: few; v_call: TRBV12-1; j_call: TRBJ2-1; cdr3_nt: TGTGCCAGCAGCTTTGACAGGGGCAATGAGCAGTTCTTC; cdr3_aa: CASSFDRGNEQFF
d_call: .; clone_size: .; v_call: TRBV2; j_call: TRBJ2-3; cdr3_nt: TGTGCCAGCAGTGAAACCGACTCAGAAACAGATACGCAGTATTTT; cdr3_aa: CASSETDSETDTQYF
d_call: .; clone_size: .; v_call: TRBV9; j_call: TRBJ2-1; cdr3_nt: TGTGCCAGCAGCCCCCGAGAGGGCCGGAAATACAATGAGCAGTTCTTC; cdr3_aa: CASSPREGRKYNEQFF
d_call: .; clone_size: .; v_call: TRBV6-2/TRBV6-3; j_call: TRBJ2-3; cdr3_nt: TGTGCCAGCAGTTACTTCGGACGAGCGGACACAGATACGCAGTATTTT; cdr3_aa: CASSYFGRADTDTQYF
d_call: TRBD1; clone_size: once; v_call: TRBV19; j_call: TRBJ1-1; cdr3_nt: TGTGCCAGTAGTCTACGCTCGGGAGGGGGCGGTGAAGCTTTCTTT; cdr3_aa: CASSLRSGGGGEAFF
d_call: TRBD1; clone_size: .; v_call: TRBV4-3; j_call: TRBJ2-7; cdr3_nt: TGCGCCAGCAGCCCCGACAGGGGTGGCGAGCAGTACTTC; cdr3_aa: CASSPDRGGEQYF
d_call: .; clone_size: .; v_call: TRBV19; j_call: TRBJ1-2; cdr3_nt: TGTGCCAGTATCAAACAGGGTACCAATGGCTACACCTTC; cdr3_aa: CASIKQGTNGYTF
d_call: TRBD2; clone_size: once; v_call: TRBV29-1; j_call: TRBJ2-1; cdr3_nt: TGCAGCGTTGCGGGACTATCATACAATGAGCAGTTCTTC; cdr3_aa: CSVAGLSYNEQFF
d_call: TRBD2; clone_size: few; v_call: TRBV12-3/TRBV12-4; j_call: TRBJ2-1; cdr3_nt: TGTGCCAGCAGCGGGACTAGCAGGGATGAGCAGTTCTTC; cdr3_aa: CASSGTSRDEQFF
d_call: TRBD2; clone_size: .; v_call: TRBV13; j_call: TRBJ2-1; cdr3_nt: TGTGCCAGCAGAACGGGACTATCGGGGGGTTGGAATGAGCAGTTCTTC; cdr3_aa: CASRTGLSGGWNEQFF
d_call: TRBD2; clone_size: .; v_call: TRBV28; j_call: TRBJ2-1; cdr3_nt: TGTGCCAGCAGACGTCCCCCCTGGACTAGCGGGATCTACAATGAGCAGTTCTTC; cdr3_aa: CASRRPPWTSGIYNEQFF
d_call: .; clone_size: once; v_call: TRBV6-5; j_call: TRBJ1-2; cdr3_nt: TGTGCCAGCAGTTACGGAACTGGGCAGGGTAGGGATGGCTACACCTTC; cdr3_aa: CASSYGTGQGRDGYTF
d_call: TRBD2; clone_size: .; v_call: TRBV12-3/TRBV12-4; j_call: TRBJ2-5; cdr3_nt: TGTGCCTCTAAGGGACTACAAGAGACCCAGTACTTC; cdr3_aa: CASKGLQETQYF
d_call: TRBD2; clone_size: .; v_call: TRBV18; j_call: TRBJ2-7; cdr3_nt: TGTGCCAGCTCGCCTCCCTCCCGAGCGGGGTCCTCGGGCGAGCAGTACTTC; cdr3_aa: CASSPPSRAGSSGEQYF
d_call: .; clone_size: .; v_call: TRBV2; j_call: TRBJ1-6; cdr3_nt: TGTGCCAGCAGTGAAGGGTCAGGGCACCGTTCACCCCTCCACTTT; cdr3_aa: CASSEGSGHRSPLHF
d_call: .; clone_size: .; v_call: TRBV28; j_call: TRBJ2-7; cdr3_nt: TGTGCCAGCAGTTTTGTGGCAGCGTTGGGCTACGAGCAGTACTTC; cdr3_aa: CASSFVAALGYEQYF
d_call: .; clone_size: .; v_call: TRBV12-3/TRBV12-4; j_call: TRBJ1-1; cdr3_nt: TGTGCCAGCAGTTTACCCAGGGGCTTTGAAGCTTTCTTT; cdr3_aa: CASSLPRGFEAFF
d_call: .; clone_size: .; v_call: TRBV28; j_call: TRBJ1-6; cdr3_nt: TGTGCCAGCAGTTTTGGACAGTCCGATAATTCACCCCTCCACTTT; cdr3_aa: CASSFGQSDNSPLHF
d_call: TRBD1; clone_size: .; v_call: TRBV10-3; j_call: TRBJ2-6; cdr3_nt: TGTGCCATCAGTTCCTCCGGACAGGGGGCTACTGGGGCCAACGTCCTGACTTTC; cdr3_aa: CAISSSGQGATGANVLTF
d_call: TRBD2; clone_size: once; v_call: TRBV3-1/TRBV3-2; j_call: TRBJ2-2; cdr3_nt: TGTGCCAGCAGCCAAGGACTAGCGGGAGGGCCGAGTACCGGGGAGCTGTTTTTT; cdr3_aa: CASSQGLAGGPSTGELFF